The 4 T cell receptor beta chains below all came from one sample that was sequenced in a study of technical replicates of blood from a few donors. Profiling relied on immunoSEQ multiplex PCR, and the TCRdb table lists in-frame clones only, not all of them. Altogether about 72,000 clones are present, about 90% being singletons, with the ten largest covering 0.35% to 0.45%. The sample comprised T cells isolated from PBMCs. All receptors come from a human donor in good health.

The CDR3 spells CASSLAITGANQPQHF. In DNA, the CDR3 is TGTGCCAGCAGCTTGGCCATCACAGGCGCCAATCAGCCCCAGCATTTT. The chain employs TRBV5-6 and TRBJ1-5, with D possibly matching TRBD1 (5 bases). Germline V gene lookup returns CDR1 SGHDT and CDR2 YYEEEE. The V end was cut by 0 bases, the J end by 3 bases, with 13 bases between. The CDR3 runs to 16 residues. Combining the CDR3 with reference TRBV5-6 and TRBJ1-5 gives the whole variable domain DAGVTQSPTHLIKTRGQQVTLRCSPKSGHDTVSWYQQALGQGPQFIFQYYEEEERQRGNFPDRFSGHQFPNYSSELNVNALLLGDSALYLCASSLAITGANQPQHFGDGTRLSIL.

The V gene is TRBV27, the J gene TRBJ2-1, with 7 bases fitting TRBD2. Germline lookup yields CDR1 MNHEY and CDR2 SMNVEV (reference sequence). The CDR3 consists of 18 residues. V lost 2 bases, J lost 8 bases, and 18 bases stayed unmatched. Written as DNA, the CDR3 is TGTGCCAGCAGTTTAACCATCTTACGAGGCGGGAGCGGGTATGAGCAGTTCTTC. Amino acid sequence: CASSLTILRGGSGYEQFF.

The CDR3 sequence: CASSLLAGGGNEQFF. The CDR3 nucleotides are TGTGCCAGCAGCTTACTGGCGGGAGGGGGCAATGAGCAGTTCTTC. The chain combines TRBV7-3 with TRBJ2-1, with TRBD2 identical over 9 bases. V gave up 2 bases and J gave up 6 bases; unmatched junction bases: 5. CDR3 length: 15 amino acids. Germline CDR1 SGHTA, CDR2 FQGTGA.

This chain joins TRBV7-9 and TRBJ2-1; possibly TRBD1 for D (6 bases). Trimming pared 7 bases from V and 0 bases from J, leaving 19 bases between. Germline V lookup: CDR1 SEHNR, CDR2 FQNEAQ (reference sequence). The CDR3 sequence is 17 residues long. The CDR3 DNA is TGTGCCAGCACCCTATTCTACAGGGTCAGCTCCTACAATGAGCAGTTCTTC. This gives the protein CASTLFYRVSSYNEQFF.